The source of this TCR beta chain is a study of response to subunit inactivated influenza vaccine. Points from the study as a whole: The authors offered the suggestion that each seasonal influenza vaccination recruits few new T cells.

This clonotype was recorded a few times. Its antigen is not identified. V shed 5 bases and J 3 bases; nucleotides not matched to a gene: 6. The germline V gene has CDR1 DFQATT and CDR2 SNEGSKA (reference sequence). This CDR3 is 13 amino acids long. TCRdb recomputed calls from the RT-PCR reads with MiXCR, one row per CDR3 protein. The table has about 160,000 distinct CDR3 sequences, roughly a tenth seen once; the top ten hold around an eighth. The gene calls are TRBV20-1 and TRBJ2-7, with TRBD1 identical over 8 bases. The sequencing used non-naive T cells sorted from PBMCs, collected about 40 days after vaccination. This clonotype was sampled from a man aged 50 or older who received an inactivated influenza vaccine. The CDR3 coding sequence is TGCAGTGCTCCGGACAGGGACGGCTACGAGCAGTACTTC. It translates to CSAPDRDGYEQYF.